One and the same sample provided the 2 T cell receptor beta chains below, sequenced in a study of blood T cell repertoires in COVID-19. Clones were read by immunoSEQ multiplex PCR, and TCRdb kept only the in-frame ones, dropping some. Seen here are roughly 150,000 clones, approximately 83% observed once, and the top ten hold 11%. What was sequenced was peripheral blood. These receptor sequences come from a man between 65 and 80 years old with active or convalescent COVID-19.

This chain connects TRBV15 to TRBJ1-2; TRBD1 is a possible D gene (5 bases). V lost 6 bases and J 5 bases, leaving 19 bases between the germline ends. Germline V gives CDR1 LNHNV, CDR2 YYDKDF (reference sequence). This CDR3 comprises 15 residues. Here the CDR3 DNA reads TGTGCCACCAGTACCAACAGAAGGGGCCCTTATGGCTACACCTTC. Its protein is CATSTNRRGPYGYTF. Complete variable domain (other parts from reference TRBV15 and TRBJ1-2): DAMVIQNPRYQVTQFGKPVTLSCSQTLNHNVMYWYQQKSSQAPKLLFHYYDKDFNNEADTPDNFQSRRPNTSFCFLDIRSPGLGDTAMYLCATSTNRRGPYGYTFGSGTRLTVV.

The CDR3 region has the DNA TGCGCCAGCAGCTTGGACTGGGGGAGGACTGAAGCTTTCTTT. Translation: CASSLDWGRTEAFF. J is TRBJ1-1 and V is TRBV5-1; the D gene is possibly TRBD1 (5 bases). From germline, CDR1 is SGHRS and CDR2 YFSETQ. The CDR3 has 14 residues. Trimming shortened V by 0 bases and J by 5 bases, and 11 bases separated the two germline ends.